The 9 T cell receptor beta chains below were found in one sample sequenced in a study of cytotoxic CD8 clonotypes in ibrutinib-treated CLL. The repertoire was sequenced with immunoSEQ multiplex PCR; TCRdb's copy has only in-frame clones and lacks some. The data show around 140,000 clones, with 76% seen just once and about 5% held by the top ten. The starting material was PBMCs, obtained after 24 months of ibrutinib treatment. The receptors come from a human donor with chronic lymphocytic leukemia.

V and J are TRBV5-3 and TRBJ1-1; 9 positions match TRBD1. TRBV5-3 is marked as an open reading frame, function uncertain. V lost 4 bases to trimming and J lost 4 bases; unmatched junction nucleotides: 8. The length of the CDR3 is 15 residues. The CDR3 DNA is TGTGCCAGAAGCACCCGGGACAGGGTGGGCACTGAAGCTTTCTTT. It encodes CARSTRDRVGTEAFF.

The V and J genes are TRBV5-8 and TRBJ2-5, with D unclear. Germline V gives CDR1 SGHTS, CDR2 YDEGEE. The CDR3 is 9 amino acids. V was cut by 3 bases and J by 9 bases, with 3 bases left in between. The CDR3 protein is CASSYPQYF. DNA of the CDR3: TGTGCCAGCAGCTACCCCCAGTACTTC.

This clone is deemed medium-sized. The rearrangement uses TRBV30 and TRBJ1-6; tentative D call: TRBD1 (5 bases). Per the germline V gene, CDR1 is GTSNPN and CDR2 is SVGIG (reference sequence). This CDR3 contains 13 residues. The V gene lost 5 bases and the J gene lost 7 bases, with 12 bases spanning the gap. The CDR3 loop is CAWGGDGNSPLHF. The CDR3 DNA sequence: TGTGCCTGGGGCGGGGACGGCAATTCACCCCTCCACTTT.

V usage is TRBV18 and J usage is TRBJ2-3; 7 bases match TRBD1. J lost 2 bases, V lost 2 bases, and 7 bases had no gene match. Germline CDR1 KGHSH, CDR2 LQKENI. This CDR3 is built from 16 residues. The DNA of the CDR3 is TGTGCCAGCTCACCAAGACCGGGACAGCACACAGATACGCAGTATTTT. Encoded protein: CASSPRPGQHTDTQYF.

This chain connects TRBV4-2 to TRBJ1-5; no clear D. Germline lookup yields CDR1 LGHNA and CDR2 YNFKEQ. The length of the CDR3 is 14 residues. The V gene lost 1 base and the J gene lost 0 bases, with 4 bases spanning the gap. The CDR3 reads CASSQVDSNQPQHF. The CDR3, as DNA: TGTGCCAGCAGCCAAGTGGATAGCAATCAGCCCCAGCATTTT.

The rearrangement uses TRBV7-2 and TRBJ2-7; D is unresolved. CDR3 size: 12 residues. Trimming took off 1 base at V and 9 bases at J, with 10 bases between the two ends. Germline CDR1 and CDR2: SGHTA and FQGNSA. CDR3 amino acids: CASSLVASAQYF. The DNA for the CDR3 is TGTGCCAGCAGCTTAGTGGCCTCCGCGCAGTACTTC.

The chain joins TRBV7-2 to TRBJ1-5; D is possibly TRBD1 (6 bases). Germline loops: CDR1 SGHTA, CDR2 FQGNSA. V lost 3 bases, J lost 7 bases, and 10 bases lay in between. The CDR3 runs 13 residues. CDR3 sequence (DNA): TGTGCCAGCAGCTTCGGCACAGGGCAGCCCCAGCATTTT. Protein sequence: CASSFGTGQPQHF.

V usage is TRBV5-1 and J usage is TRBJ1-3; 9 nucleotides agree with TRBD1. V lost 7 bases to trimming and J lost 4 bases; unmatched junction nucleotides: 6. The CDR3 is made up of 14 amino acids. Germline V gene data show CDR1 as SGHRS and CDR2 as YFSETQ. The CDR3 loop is CASQTGGQGNTIYF. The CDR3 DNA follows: TGCGCCAGCCAAACAGGGGGCCAGGGAAACACCATATATTTT.

The CDR3 coding sequence is TGTGCCAGCTCGCAACAGGGGTGGGGGGTTGATCAGCCCCAGCATTTT. This sequence encodes CASSQQGWGVDQPQHF. The rearrangement joins TRBV18 to TRBJ1-5; TRBD1 agrees at 7 bases. Per germline, CDR1 KGHSH and CDR2 LQKENI. The CDR3 runs 16 residues. V shed 6 bases, J shed 5 bases, and the junction held 13 bases outside the gene matches.